This T cell receptor (beta chain) was sequenced for a study of CD8 T cells in ankylosing spondylitis. TCRdb re-called the 5' RACE reads through MiXCR, storing one row per CDR3 protein. The data show approximately 540,000 distinct CDR3 sequences, with more than 9.5% seen just once and nearly 7% held by the top ten. Concerning this clonotype: Antigen specificity is unknown.

Study-level findings and limits: Those disease-linked clones were CD8+; they were also relatively rare in peripheral blood. A TCR beta motif made of fewer than ten highly homologous variants seemed typical of ankylosing spondylitis blood.

The V end lost 5 bases, the J end lost 1 base, and 15 bases lay between the germline ends. The CDR3 sequence is 17 residues long. This receptor was obtained from a male donor with ankylosing spondylitis. Sequenced material: blood, either unsorted or a sorted T cell fraction (not recorded which). The chain is built from TRBV12-3 or TRBV12-4 and TRBJ1-6; no definite D call. The CDR3 reads CASSPGRPRSYNSPLHF. CDR3 DNA: TGTGCCAGCAGTCCCGGACGCCCAAGGTCCTATAATTCACCCCTCCACTTT.